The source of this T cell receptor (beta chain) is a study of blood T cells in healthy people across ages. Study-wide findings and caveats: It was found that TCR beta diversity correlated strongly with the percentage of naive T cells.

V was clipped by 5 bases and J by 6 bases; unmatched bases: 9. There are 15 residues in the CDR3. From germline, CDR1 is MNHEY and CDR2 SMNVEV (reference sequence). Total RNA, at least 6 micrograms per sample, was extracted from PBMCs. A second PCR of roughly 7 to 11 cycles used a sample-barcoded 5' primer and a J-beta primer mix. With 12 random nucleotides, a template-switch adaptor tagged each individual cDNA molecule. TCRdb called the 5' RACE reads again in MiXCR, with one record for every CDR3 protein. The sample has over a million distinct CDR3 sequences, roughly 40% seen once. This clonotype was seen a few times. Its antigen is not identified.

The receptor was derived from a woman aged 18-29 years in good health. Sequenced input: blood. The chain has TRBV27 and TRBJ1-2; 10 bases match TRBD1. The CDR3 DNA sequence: TGTGCCAGCAGTAGACAGACAGGGGGCGCGAATGGCTACACCTTC. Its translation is CASSRQTGGANGYTF.